A single sample gave rise to the 14 T cell receptor beta chains below, sequenced in a study of control samples from healthy donors and cancer patients (dated by TCRdb to 2020 to 2022). Library preparation was by the immunoSEQ multiplex PCR assay. TCRdb limited this immuneACCESS table to in-frame rearrangements with V and J called. A share of clones is missing; checked studies link under half to unresolved V genes, and the rest is unexplained. This sample holds fewer than 15,000 clones; roughly 79% were observed only once. Jointly, the top ten make up 7% to 10% of the sample. The sample consisted of formalin-fixed, paraffin-embedded tissue. Receptors originate from a male donor with melanoma.

This chain uses TRBV5-6 with TRBJ1-2; maybe TRBD1 (5 bases). The CDR3 consists of 14 residues. The germline gives CDR1 SGHDT, CDR2 YYEEEE. The ends were cut back, 0 bases at V and 9 bases at J, with 15 bases in the middle. CDR3 in DNA: TGTGCCAGCAGCTTGGTACAGGCCGGTAGGAGCTACACCTTC. It encodes CASSLVQAGRSYTF.

The gene calls are TRBV5-7 and TRBJ2-7; D might be TRBD1 (5 bases). TRBV5-7 is an open reading frame whose function is uncertain. The CDR3 runs to 17 residues. V was clipped by 3 bases and J by 0 bases, with 19 bases between them. The chain's CDR3 is CASSSWHRQKSSYEQYF. The CDR3 DNA is TGTGCCAGCAGCTCGTGGCACCGACAGAAATCCTCCTACGAGCAGTACTTC.

The chain joins TRBV14 to TRBJ2-4; D perhaps matches TRBD2 (5 bases). This CDR3 is built from 20 residues. Trimming pared 0 bases from V and 0 bases from J, leaving 21 bases between. CDR1 and CDR2 from the germline V gene are SGHDN and FVKESK. CDR3 loop: CASSQEGKGSRRGAKNIQYF. The CDR3 DNA reads TGTGCCAGCAGCCAAGAGGGTAAAGGGTCAAGACGGGGAGCCAAAAACATTCAGTACTTC.

The V gene is TRBV5-1, the J gene TRBJ1-1, with 8 bases aligning to TRBD1. This CDR3 has 16 amino acids. V trimming: 4 bases; J trimming: 1 base; junction bases outside the gene matches: 9. In germline, CDR1 is SGHRS, CDR2 YFSETQ. The CDR3 spells CASSPDRAHSNTEAFF. The CDR3 DNA follows: TGCGCCAGCAGCCCGGACAGGGCACATTCGAACACTGAAGCTTTCTTT.

CDR3 sequence (DNA): TGTGCCAGCAGCTTAGAAGGGGCTCCAAACACCGGGGAGCTGTTTTTT. Residues: CASSLEGAPNTGELFF. The gene calls are TRBV7-9 and TRBJ2-2; D may be TRBD1 (5 bases). Germline lookup yields CDR1 SEHNR and CDR2 FQNEAQ (reference sequence). CDR3 length: 16 residues. The ends were cut back, 1 base at V and 2 bases at J, with 11 bases in the middle.

This chain joins TRBV5-6 and TRBJ1-1, with TRBD1 as a possible D gene (5 bases). Looked up from germline, CDR1 is SGHDT and CDR2 is YYEEEE. The V end lost 0 bases, the J end lost 8 bases, and 8 bases lay between the germline ends. This CDR3 is built from 12 residues. The CDR3 region is CASSLAAGEAFF. The CDR3 coding sequence is TGTGCCAGCAGCTTGGCCGCAGGGGAAGCTTTCTTT.

This clone was found once. This chain joins TRBV24-1 and TRBJ1-4, with 7 nucleotides matching TRBD1. The germline V gene encodes CDR1 KGHDR and CDR2 SFDVKD. The trim removed 6 bases at V and 6 bases at J, leaving 9 bases unmatched. The CDR3 runs to 15 residues. Here the CDR3 DNA reads TGTGCCACCAGTTCGAGAGGGGGCGCGGATGAAAAACTGTTTTTT. This sequence encodes CATSSRGGADEKLFF.

J is TRBJ1-1 and V is TRBV5-1; no definite D call. The CDR3 length is 17 residues. Per the germline V gene, CDR1 is SGHRS and CDR2 is YFSETQ. V was clipped by 2 bases and J by 1 base, with 18 bases between them. CDR3 DNA sequence: TGCGCCAGCAGCTTTGGTCTAAATAGGGTGGGGAACACTGAAGCTTTCTTT. This sequence encodes CASSFGLNRVGNTEAFF.

In this sample, this clone turned up a few times. The junction differs from germline at one of its ends, possibly a read error. The genes are TRBV6-5 and TRBJ2-7, with 12 bases identical to TRBD2. This CDR3 contains 15 residues. Germline-derived CDR1 and CDR2 are MNHEY and SVGAGI. Here the CDR3 DNA reads TGTGCCAGCAGACTCCGGACTAGCGGGGCCTACGAACAGTACTTC. Amino acid sequence: CASRLRTSGAYEQYF.

V and J are TRBV11-3 and TRBJ2-5, with TRBD1 identical over 9 bases. This CDR3 contains 16 residues. The J segment lost 7 bases and the V segment lost 4 bases, leaving 13 bases of the junction unmatched. CDR1 and CDR2 from the germline V gene are SGHNT and YENEEA. CDR3 sequence: CASSSATGGAEGTQYF. The CDR3 nucleotides read TGTGCCAGCAGCTCTGCAACAGGGGGCGCTGAGGGGACCCAGTACTTC.

The chain is built from TRBV19 and TRBJ1-4, with D hard to call. The CDR3 length is 11 residues. Trimming took off 6 bases at V and 5 bases at J, with 4 bases between the two ends. Germline-derived CDR1 and CDR2 are LNHDA and SQIVND (reference sequence). The CDR3 DNA reads as TGTGCCAGTAGGAGGAATGAAAAACTGTTTTTT. It yields the protein CASRRNEKLFF.

The gene calls are TRBV9 and TRBJ2-5; no definite D call. Germline V gives CDR1 SGDLS, CDR2 YYNGEE. V shed 0 bases and J shed 5 bases, with 11 bases lying between them. This CDR3 is built from 14 residues. In DNA form, the CDR3 reads TGTGCCAGCAGCGTAGTCCCGATGGGGGAGACCCAGTACTTC. Amino acid sequence: CASSVVPMGETQYF.

This clone has only a few counts. The J gene is TRBJ1-2, the V gene TRBV12-3 or TRBV12-4; D remains ambiguous. CDR3 length: 12 amino acids. V lost 3 bases to trimming and J lost 6 bases, with 8 bases between them. The CDR3 region has the DNA TGTGCCAGCAGTTTCGGAAAGGATGGCTACACCTTC. It encodes CASSFGKDGYTF.

This chain uses TRBV7-9 with TRBJ1-4; D is possibly TRBD1 (6 bases). Looked up from germline, CDR1 is SEHNR and CDR2 is FQNEAQ (reference sequence). Trimming left V 2 bases short and J 3 bases short, with 7 bases between. The CDR3 has 14 residues. The CDR3 loop reads CASSLQGSNEKLFF. CDR3 DNA sequence: TGTGCCAGCAGCTTACAGGGGTCTAATGAAAAACTGTTTTTT.